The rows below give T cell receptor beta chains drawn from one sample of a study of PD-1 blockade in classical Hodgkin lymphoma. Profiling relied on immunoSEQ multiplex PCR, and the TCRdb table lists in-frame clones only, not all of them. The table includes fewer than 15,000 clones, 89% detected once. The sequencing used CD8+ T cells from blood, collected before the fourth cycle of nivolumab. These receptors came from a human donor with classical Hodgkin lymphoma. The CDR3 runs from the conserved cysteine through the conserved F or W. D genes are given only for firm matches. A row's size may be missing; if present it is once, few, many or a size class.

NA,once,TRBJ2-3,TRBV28,CASSTLDGSPDTQYF,TGTGCCAGCAGCACTTTGGATGGGAGCCCAGATACGCAGTATTTT
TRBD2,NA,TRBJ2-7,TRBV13,CASSLFPREVSYEQYF,TGTGCCAGCAGCTTATTTCCGCGGGAGGTGTCCTACGAGCAGTACTTC
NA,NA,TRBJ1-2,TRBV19,CASRSASGGYGYTF,TGCGCCAGTAGGTCCGCTTCGGGAGGCTATGGCTACACCTTC
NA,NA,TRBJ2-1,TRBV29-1,CSVDYNNEQFF,TGCAGCGTTGACTACAACAATGAGCAGTTCTTC
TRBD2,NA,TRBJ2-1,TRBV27,CASSSPSGKRGGSYNEQFF,TGTGCCAGCAGTTCCCCTAGCGGGAAGAGGGGGGGCTCCTACAATGAGCAGTTCTTC
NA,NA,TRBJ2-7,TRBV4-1,CASSHVSSSSYEQYF,TGCGCCAGCAGCCACGTGTCGTCGAGCTCCTACGAGCAGTACTTC
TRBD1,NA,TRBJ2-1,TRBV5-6,CASSLEGGLYNEQFF,TGTGCCAGCAGCTTGGAAGGGGGCCTCTACAATGAGCAGTTCTTC
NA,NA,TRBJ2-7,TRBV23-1,CASTPCLSRYF,TGCGCCAGCACTCCTTGTCTGTCTCGGTACTTC
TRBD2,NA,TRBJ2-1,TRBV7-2,CASSFPGTSVYNEQFF,TGTGCCAGCAGCTTCCCCGGGACTAGCGTCTACAATGAGCAGTTCTTC
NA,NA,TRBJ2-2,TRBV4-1,CASSQLATTGELFF,TGCGCCAGCAGCCAATTAGCAACCACCGGGGAGCTGTTTTTT
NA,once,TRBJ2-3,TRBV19,CASSMYRRTDTQYF,TGTGCCAGTAGTATGTACAGGCGCACAGATACGCAGTATTTT
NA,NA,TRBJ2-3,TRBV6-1,CASSEVLASTDTQYF,TGTGCCAGCAGTGAAGTCTTAGCGAGCACAGATACGCAGTATTTT
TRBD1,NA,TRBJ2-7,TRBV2,CASRGRDRVYEQYF,TGTGCCAGCAGAGGCCGGGACAGGGTCTACGAGCAGTACTTC
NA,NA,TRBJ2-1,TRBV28,CASSLGLAYDNEQFF,TGTGCCAGCAGTTTAGGGCTAGCGTACGACAATGAGCAGTTCTTC
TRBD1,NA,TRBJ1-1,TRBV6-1,CASSTRTGDTEAFF,TGTGCCAGCAGTACACGGACAGGGGACACTGAAGCTTTCTTT
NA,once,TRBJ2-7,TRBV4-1,CASSLRHRDLSGFTYEQYF,TGCGCCAGCAGCCTACGACACAGGGATCTATCCGGGTTTACCTACGAGCAGTACTTC
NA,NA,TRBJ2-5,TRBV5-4,CASSYPQGGGETQYF,TGTGCCAGCAGCTACCCTCAGGGAGGCGGGGAGACCCAGTACTTC
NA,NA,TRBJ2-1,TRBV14,CASSVEASPYNEQFF,TGTGCCAGCAGCGTAGAGGCTAGTCCCTACAATGAGCAGTTCTTC
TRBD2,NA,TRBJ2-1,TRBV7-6,CASSLGGEAGYNEQFF,TGTGCCAGCAGCTTAGGCGGGGAAGCGGGGTACAATGAGCAGTTCTTC
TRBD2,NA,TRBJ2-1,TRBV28,CASRTTSGSGYEQFF,TGTGCCAGCAGAACAACTAGCGGGAGCGGTTATGAGCAGTTCTTC
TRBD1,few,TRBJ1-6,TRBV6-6,CATEELPGQGNSPLHF,TGTGCCACCGAGGAATTACCGGGACAGGGGAATTCACCCCTCCACTTT
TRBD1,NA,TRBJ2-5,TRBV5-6,CASSLGVGTEETQYF,TGTGCCAGCAGCTTGGGGGTGGGGACAGAAGAGACCCAGTACTTC
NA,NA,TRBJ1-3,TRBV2,CASSDRTPGNTIYF,TGTGCCAGCAGTGACAGGACTCCTGGAAACACCATATATTTT
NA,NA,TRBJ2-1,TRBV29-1,CSVEGVDDEQFF,TGCAGCGTTGAAGGGGTCGACGATGAGCAGTTCTTC
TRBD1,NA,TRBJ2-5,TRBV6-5,CASSYLQGRLETQYF,TGTGCCAGCAGTTACTTACAGGGGCGCCTGGAGACCCAGTACTTC
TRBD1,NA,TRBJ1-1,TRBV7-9,CASSTSRQGAGEAFF,TGTGCCAGCAGCACCTCGAGACAGGGGGCCGGTGAAGCTTTCTTT
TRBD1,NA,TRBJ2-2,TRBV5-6,CASSLVQGVTGELFF,TGTGCCAGCAGCTTGGTGCAGGGGGTCACCGGGGAGCTGTTTTTT
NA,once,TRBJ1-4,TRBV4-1,CASSQDVGGNEKLFF,TGCGCCAGCAGCCAAGACGTGGGCGGTAATGAAAAACTGTTTTTT
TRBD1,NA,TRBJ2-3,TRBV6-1,CATLTGDADTQYF,TGTGCCACCCTGACAGGGGACGCGGATACGCAGTATTTT
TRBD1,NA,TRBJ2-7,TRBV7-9,CASSSPGQAFEQYF,TGTGCCAGCAGCTCGCCGGGACAGGCTTTCGAGCAGTACTTC
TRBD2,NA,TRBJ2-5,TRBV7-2,CASSLARTSGGAARETQYF,TGTGCCAGCAGCTTAGCCAGGACTAGCGGGGGGGCAGCCCGGGAGACCCAGTACTTC
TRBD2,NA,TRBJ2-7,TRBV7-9,CASSPGTSASYEQYF,TGTGCCAGCAGCCCCGGGACTAGCGCCTCCTACGAGCAGTACTTC
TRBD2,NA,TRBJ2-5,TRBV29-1,CSVSGLAGGRETQYF,TGCAGCGTTTCCGGACTAGCGGGGGGGCGTGAGACCCAGTACTTC
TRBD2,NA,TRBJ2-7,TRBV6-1,CATHSGSYEQYF,TGTGCCACCCATAGCGGGTCCTACGAGCAGTACTTC
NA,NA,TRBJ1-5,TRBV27,CASSSLSSNQPQHF,TGTGCCAGCAGTTCTCTTTCCAGCAATCAGCCCCAGCATTTT
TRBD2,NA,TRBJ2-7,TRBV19,CASQASGRSYEQYF,TGTGCCAGTCAGGCTAGCGGGAGGTCCTACGAGCAGTACTTC
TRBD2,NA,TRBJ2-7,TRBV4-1,CASSQGLAGGFEQYF,TGCGCCAGCAGCCAGGGACTAGCGGGAGGGTTCGAGCAGTACTTC
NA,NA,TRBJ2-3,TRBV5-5,CASSLGRRTGSTDTQYF,TGTGCCAGCAGCTTGGGGCGGCGAACAGGGAGCACAGATACGCAGTATTTT
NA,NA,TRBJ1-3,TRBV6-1,CASLYFPGNTIYF,TGTGCCAGCCTCTACTTTCCTGGAAACACCATATATTTT
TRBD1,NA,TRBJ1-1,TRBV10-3,CAISDWTGNTEAFF,TGTGCCATCAGTGACTGGACAGGGAACACTGAAGCTTTCTTT
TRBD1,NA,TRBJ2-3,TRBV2,CASRGTGWGTDTQYF,TGTGCCAGCAGGGGGACAGGGTGGGGTACAGATACGCAGTATTTT
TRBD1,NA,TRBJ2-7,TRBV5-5,CASSLAGGAYEQYF,TGTGCCAGCAGCTTGGCAGGGGGCGCTTACGAGCAGTACTTC
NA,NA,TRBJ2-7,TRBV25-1,CASSEYGGRDEQYF,TGTGCCAGCAGTGAATACGGGGGACGGGACGAGCAGTACTTC
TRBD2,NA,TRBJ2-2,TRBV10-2,CASLAGANTGELFF,TGCGCCAGCCTGGCGGGAGCGAACACCGGGGAGCTGTTTTTT
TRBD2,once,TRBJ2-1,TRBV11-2,CASSSRQLAGYYEQFF,TGTGCCAGCAGCTCCAGACAGCTAGCGGGGTACTATGAGCAGTTCTTC
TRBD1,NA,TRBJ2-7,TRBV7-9,CASSLLYRGYEQYF,TGTGCCAGCAGCTTATTGTACAGGGGCTACGAGCAGTACTTC
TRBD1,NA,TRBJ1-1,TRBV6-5,CASSYRQTGEAFF,TGTGCCAGCAGTTACCGACAGACAGGGGAAGCTTTCTTT
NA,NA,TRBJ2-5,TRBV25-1,CASSQVGKETQYF,TGTGCCAGCAGTCAAGTCGGCAAAGAGACCCAGTACTTC
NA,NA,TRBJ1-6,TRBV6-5,CASSDYRDGNSPLHF,TGTGCCAGCAGTGACTACAGGGATGGGAATTCACCCCTCCACTTT
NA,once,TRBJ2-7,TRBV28,CASSLRGQHYEQYF,TGTGCCAGCAGTTTAAGAGGACAGCACTACGAGCAGTACTTC
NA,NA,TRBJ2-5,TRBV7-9,CASSFEGSYQETQYF,TGTGCCAGCAGCTTCGAAGGGAGTTATCAAGAGACCCAGTACTTC